The 25 T cell receptor beta chains below come from one sample, sequenced in a study of beta chain features in type 1 diabetes. Reverse transcribing all isolated RNA meant expressed TCRB transcripts were sequenced. Sequencing used immunoSEQ multiplex PCR; TCRdb keeps in-frame clones, though not all of them. In the table there are fewer than 900,000 clones, 15% to 20% of which are singletons. Sequences were obtained from naive CD4+ T cells from blood. These receptors originate from a woman between 18 and 29 years old in good health.

In its sample, this clone was seen a few times. This chain uses TRBV29-1 with TRBJ1-1; D gene ambiguous. Trimming shortened V by 4 bases and J by 0 bases, and 9 bases separated the two germline ends. Germline V gene data show CDR1 as SQVTM and CDR2 as ANQGSEA. The CDR3 extends over 13 amino acids. CDR3 in DNA: TGCAGCGTTGCAGTACGAGTGAACACTGAAGCTTTCTTT. This gives the protein CSVAVRVNTEAFF.

The V gene is TRBV5-4, the J gene TRBJ2-7; 10 nucleotides line up with TRBD2. CDR3 length: 14 residues. Per the germline V gene, CDR1 is SGHNT and CDR2 is YYREEE (reference sequence). The V gene end was trimmed by 7 bases and the J gene end by 2 bases; junction bases not matched to a gene: 6. CDR3 sequence: CASRPSGSPYEQYF. DNA of the CDR3: TGTGCCAGCCGACCTAGCGGGAGCCCCTACGAGCAGTACTTC.

This clone was seen more than once but under ten times. The rearrangement links TRBV6-6 to TRBJ1-1, with a tentative D call TRBD1 (6 bases). CDR1 and CDR2 from the germline V gene are MNHNY and SVGAGI (reference sequence). There are 14 residues in the CDR3. Trimming stripped 4 bases from V and 3 bases from J, with 12 bases between. The CDR3 loop is CASSLGHQDTEAFF. As DNA, the CDR3 is TGTGCCAGCAGTTTGGGACACCAAGACACTGAAGCTTTCTTT.

This clone has more than one count but fewer than ten. The J gene is TRBJ2-4, the V gene TRBV7-6, with 8 bases aligning to TRBD2. Germline V gene lookup returns CDR1 SGHVS and CDR2 FNYEAQ. After removal of 3 bases from V and 8 bases from J, the junction contained 9 bases not matched to a gene. CDR3 length: 15 residues. CDR3 nucleotide sequence: TGTGCCAGCAGCTTTTCGTCGGGAGGGTTAGACATTCAGTACTTC. This translates into CASSFSSGGLDIQYF.

The gene calls are TRBV6-4 and TRBJ2-6; 7 bases match TRBD1. V lost 3 bases, J lost 0 bases, and 8 bases stayed unmatched. The germline CDR1 and CDR2 sequences are MRHNA and SNTAGT. CDR3 length equals 18 residues. CDR3 coding DNA: TGTGCCAGCAGTGATACCGGGACAGCACTCTCTGGGGCCAACGTCCTGACTTTC. This sequence encodes CASSDTGTALSGANVLTF.

This clone was observed a few times. This rearrangement joins TRBV15 to TRBJ1-4; D not certain. V was pared by 1 base and J by 14 bases, with 11 bases between. Germline loops: CDR1 LNHNV, CDR2 YYDKDF (reference sequence). The CDR3 is made up of 12 amino acids. CDR3 in amino acids: CATSRGTDKLFF. CDR3 nucleotides: TGTGCCACCAGCAGAGGGACCGACAAGCTGTTTTTT.

The V call is TRBV5-4, the J call TRBJ2-4, with a weak D call TRBD2 (6 bases). Germline V gene sequence: CDR1 SGHNT, CDR2 YYREEE (reference sequence). The CDR3 extends over 16 amino acids. The V gene lost 4 bases and the J gene lost 2 bases, with 16 bases spanning the gap. CDR3 nucleotides: TGTGCCAGCAGCATTGACCCGGGAGTTACCAAAAACATTCAGTACTTC. Its protein product is CASSIDPGVTKNIQYF.

CDR3 in amino acids: CASCPPYQPQHF. CDR3 DNA: TGTGCCAGCTGCCCCCCGTATCAGCCCCAGCATTTT. J is TRBJ1-5 and V is TRBV7-2; D call uncertain. The CDR3 runs to 12 residues. V was trimmed by 8 bases and J by 5 bases, leaving 10 bases between them. Germline V lookup: CDR1 SGHTA, CDR2 FQGNSA.

This chain joins TRBV6-5 and TRBJ2-2; no clear D gene. Germline loops: CDR1 MNHEY, CDR2 SVGAGI. Between the trimmed V and J ends, which lost 0 bases and 5 bases, there was a span of 13 bases. This CDR3 is built from 16 residues. CDR3 nucleotides: TGTGCCAGCAGTTACTCGGCGAGGCGTTCTACCGGGGAGCTGTTTTTT. Translation gives CASSYSARRSTGELFF.

J is TRBJ2-7 and V is TRBV14, with D unresolved. Germline V gene lookup returns CDR1 SGHDN and CDR2 FVKESK. Trimming shortened V by 0 bases and J by 0 bases, and 9 bases separated the two germline ends. The CDR3 is 15 amino acids. The CDR3 spells CASSQDTGYSYEQYF. The CDR3 DNA follows: TGTGCCAGCAGCCAAGACACGGGTTACTCCTACGAGCAGTACTTC.

The chain couples TRBV9 to TRBJ1-2; the D is unclear. The CDR3 extends over 16 amino acids. V shed 0 bases and J shed 3 bases, with 15 bases lying between them. CDR1 and CDR2 from the germline V gene are SGDLS and YYNGEE. The CDR3 sequence: CASSVESGRNHYGYTF. The CDR3 region has the DNA TGTGCCAGCAGCGTAGAAAGCGGCAGAAATCACTATGGCTACACCTTC.

This clone was counted only a few times. The chain combines TRBV18 with TRBJ2-3, with unresolved D. Looked up from germline, CDR1 is KGHSH and CDR2 is LQKENI. This CDR3 is 17 amino acids long. The V gene lost 3 bases and the J gene lost 2 bases, with 18 bases spanning the gap. For the CDR3, the DNA is TGTGCCAGCTCACCGCCTATTGAGGATTGGTTCACAGATACGCAGTATTTT. It encodes CASSPPIEDWFTDTQYF.

This sequence joins TRBV5-8 and TRBJ2-1; TRBD2 matches at 11 bases. Germline V lookup: CDR1 SGHTS, CDR2 YDEGEE. The J segment lost 7 bases and the V segment lost 4 bases, leaving 10 bases of the junction unmatched. The CDR3 is 16 amino acids. The CDR3 DNA follows: TGTGCCAGCAGCCAGCCTAGCGGGAGGATTAGTAATGAGCAGTTCTTC. It is translated as CASSQPSGRISNEQFF.

The rearrangement links TRBV28 to TRBJ1-1; D is unresolved. This CDR3 contains 15 residues. V lost 2 bases and J 6 bases, leaving 16 bases between the germline ends. CDR1 is MDHEN and CDR2 is SYDVKM in the germline V gene. The CDR3: CASSLSWQSFAEAFF. CDR3 DNA sequence: TGTGCCAGCAGTTTAAGTTGGCAGAGTTTTGCTGAAGCTTTCTTT.

Here the CDR3 reads CASSLGGLAGVRGEQFF. The CDR3 DNA follows: TGTGCCAGCAGCTTGGGGGGACTAGCGGGAGTTAGGGGTGAGCAGTTCTTC. The rearrangement links TRBV5-4 to TRBJ2-1; 14 nucleotides agree with TRBD2. The CDR3 covers 17 residues. Germline CDR1 is SGHNT and CDR2 is YYREEE (reference sequence). V lost 0 bases, J lost 9 bases, and 8 bases stayed unmatched.

This clone has only a few counts. The chain uses TRBV27 and TRBJ2-7; D gene unclear. Germline CDR1 is MNHEY and CDR2 is SMNVEV (reference sequence). Trimming took 3 bases from V and 8 from J, leaving 17 bases between them. The CDR3 sequence is 14 residues long. CDR3 DNA: TGTGCCAGCAGTTTCGATAGAGAGCTTACGAAGCAGTACTTC. It translates to CASSFDRELTKQYF.

This clone was seen only a few times. The rearrangement links TRBV13 to TRBJ2-1; no definite D call. CDR1 is PRHDT and CDR2 is FYEKMQ in the germline V gene (reference sequence). This CDR3 is built from 12 residues. Between the trimmed V and J ends, which lost 6 bases and 1 base, there was a span of 4 bases. For the CDR3, the DNA is TGTGCCAGCAGTGAGTCCTACAATGAGCAGTTCTTC. Its translation is CASSESYNEQFF.

The V call is TRBV4-3, the J call TRBJ2-3; D is undetermined. This CDR3 comprises 16 residues. Per germline, CDR1 LGHNA and CDR2 YSLEER. Trimming removed 0 bases from V and 4 bases from J, with 14 bases in between. CDR3 in amino acids: CASSQDRKRAADTQYF. The DNA of the CDR3 is TGCGCCAGCAGCCAAGATAGGAAAAGGGCGGCAGATACGCAGTATTTT.

The rearrangement links TRBV7-3 to TRBJ2-1; D might be TRBD2 (5 bases). Germline V lookup: CDR1 SGHTA, CDR2 FQGTGA. The V end was cut by 4 bases, the J end by 6 bases, with 13 bases between. This CDR3 contains 14 residues. For the CDR3, the DNA is TGTGCCAGCAGCTACGGACTGGGTAGCAATGAGCAGTTCTTC. Amino acid sequence: CASSYGLGSNEQFF.

The chain joins TRBV11-3 to TRBJ2-2; the D is unclear. CDR1 is SGHNT, CDR2 YENEEA, per germline. The CDR3 loop spans 14 amino acids. The ends were cut back, 2 bases at V and 1 base at J, with 5 bases in the middle. The CDR3 reads CASSLLGNTGELFF. The CDR3 DNA reads TGTGCCAGCAGCTTATTAGGGAACACCGGGGAGCTGTTTTTT.

The chain employs TRBV7-2 and TRBJ2-3; D not resolved. Germline V gene lookup returns CDR1 SGHTA and CDR2 FQGNSA. Trimming pared 1 base from V and 5 bases from J, leaving 16 bases between. There are 16 residues in the CDR3. The CDR3 DNA sequence: TGTGCCAGCAGCTTAGAGGCCCGGGTAGCAGGAGATACGCAGTATTTT. Protein sequence: CASSLEARVAGDTQYF.

The DNA for the CDR3 is TGTGCCAGCAGCCTGAGTCGCCTGCCGTACCAAGAGACCCAGTACTTC. It specifies CASSLSRLPYQETQYF. The chain couples TRBV11-1 to TRBJ2-5, with no clear D. The CDR3 totals 16 residues. The V end lost 5 bases, the J end lost 0 bases, and 16 bases lay between the germline ends. CDR1 and CDR2 from the germline V gene are SGHAT and FQDESV (reference sequence).

J is TRBJ2-7 and V is TRBV4-2, with D possibly being TRBD1 or TRBD2 (6 bases each). The V end lost 4 bases, the J end lost 3 bases, and 19 bases lay between the germline ends. Per the germline V gene, CDR1 is LGHNA and CDR2 is YNFKEQ. The length of the CDR3 is 16 residues. Here the CDR3 DNA reads TGTGCCAGCAGCCGAGGGGGAGGACAGCGGATCTACGAGCAGTACTTC. It is translated as CASSRGGGQRIYEQYF.

This clone was observed a handful of times. The rearrangement uses TRBV5-6 and TRBJ2-7, with D possibly TRBD1 on 6 matching bases. From germline, CDR1 is SGHDT and CDR2 YYEEEE. The CDR3 loop spans 12 amino acids. Between the trimmed V and J ends, which lost 4 bases and 6 bases, there was a span of 11 bases. CDR3 DNA: TGTGCCAGCAGCCCTGGGACATCCGAGCAGTACTTC. It yields the protein CASSPGTSEQYF. Full variable domain (missing parts from reference TRBV5-6 and TRBJ2-7): DAGVTQSPTHLIKTRGQQVTLRCSPKSGHDTVSWYQQALGQGPQFIFQYYEEEERQRGNFPDRFSGHQFPNYSSELNVNALLLGDSALYLCASSPGTSEQYFGPGTRLTVT.

The chain links TRBV5-4 to TRBJ2-4, with D maybe TRBD1 (6 bases). V gave up 3 bases and J gave up 2 bases, with 18 bases separating them. The CDR3 consists of 17 residues. CDR1 SGHNT and CDR2 YYREEE come from the germline V gene (reference sequence). The CDR3: CASSWGRGSRPKNIQYF. The DNA of the CDR3 is TGTGCCAGCAGCTGGGGTAGGGGGAGCCGACCCAAAAACATTCAGTACTTC.